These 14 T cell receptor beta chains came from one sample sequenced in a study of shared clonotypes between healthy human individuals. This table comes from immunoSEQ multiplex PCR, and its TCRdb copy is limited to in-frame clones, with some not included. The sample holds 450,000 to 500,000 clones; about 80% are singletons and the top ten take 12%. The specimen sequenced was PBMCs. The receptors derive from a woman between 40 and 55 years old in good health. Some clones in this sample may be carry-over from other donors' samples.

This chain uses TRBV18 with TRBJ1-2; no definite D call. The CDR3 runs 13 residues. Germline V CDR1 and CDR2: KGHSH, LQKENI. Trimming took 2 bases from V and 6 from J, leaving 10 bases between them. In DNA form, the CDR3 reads TGTGCCAGCTCACCAGGTCAGAGCAATGGCTACACCTTC. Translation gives CASSPGQSNGYTF.

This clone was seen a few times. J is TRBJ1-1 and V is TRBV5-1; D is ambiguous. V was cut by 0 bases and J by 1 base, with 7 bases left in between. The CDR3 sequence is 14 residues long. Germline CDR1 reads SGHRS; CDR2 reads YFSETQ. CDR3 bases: TGCGCCAGCAGCTTGGCCCCAGGGAACACTGAAGCTTTCTTT. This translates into CASSLAPGNTEAFF.

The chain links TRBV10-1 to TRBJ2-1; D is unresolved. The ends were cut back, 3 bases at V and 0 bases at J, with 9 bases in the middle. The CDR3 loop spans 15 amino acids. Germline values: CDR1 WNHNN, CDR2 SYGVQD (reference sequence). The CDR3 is CASSEHTNSYNEQFF. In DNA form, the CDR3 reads TGCGCCAGCAGTGAACATACGAACTCCTACAATGAGCAGTTCTTC.

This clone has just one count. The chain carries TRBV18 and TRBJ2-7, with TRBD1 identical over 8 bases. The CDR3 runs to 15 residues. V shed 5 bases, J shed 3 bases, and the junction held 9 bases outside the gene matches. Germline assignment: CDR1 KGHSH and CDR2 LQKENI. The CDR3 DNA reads TGTGCCAGCTCATCCGACAGGGGCCGGCACTACGAGCAGTACTTC. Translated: CASSSDRGRHYEQYF.

CDR3 in DNA: TGTGCCAGCAGCTCCCCGGTAAAAAACACCGGGGAGCTGTTTTTT. Amino acid sequence: CASSSPVKNTGELFF. This chain joins TRBV5-4 and TRBJ2-2, with D unresolved. V was clipped by 3 bases and J by 2 bases, with 11 bases between them. Germline loops: CDR1 SGHNT, CDR2 YYREEE (reference sequence). The CDR3 runs to 15 residues.

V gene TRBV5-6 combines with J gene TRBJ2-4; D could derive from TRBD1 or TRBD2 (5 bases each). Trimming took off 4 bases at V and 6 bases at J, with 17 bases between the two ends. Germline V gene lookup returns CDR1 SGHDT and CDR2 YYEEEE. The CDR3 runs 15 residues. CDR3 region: CASSAGTTLTNIQYF. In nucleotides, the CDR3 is TGTGCCAGCAGCGCCGGGACCACCCTAACAAACATTCAGTACTTC.

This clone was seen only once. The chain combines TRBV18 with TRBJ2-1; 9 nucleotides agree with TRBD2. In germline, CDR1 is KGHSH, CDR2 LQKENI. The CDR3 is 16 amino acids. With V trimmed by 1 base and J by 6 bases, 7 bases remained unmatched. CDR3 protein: CASSPLLREGANEQFF. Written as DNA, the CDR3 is TGTGCCAGCTCACCACTTCTGCGGGAGGGGGCCAATGAGCAGTTCTTC.

This CDR3 is CASSEKYQPQHF. The DNA for the CDR3 is TGTGCCAGCAGCGAGAAGTATCAGCCCCAGCATTTT. The gene calls are TRBV7-8 and TRBJ1-5; D gene unclear. Germline CDR1 is SGHVS and CDR2 is FQNEAQ. This CDR3 spans 12 amino acids. The V end was cut by 5 bases, the J end by 5 bases, with 7 bases between.

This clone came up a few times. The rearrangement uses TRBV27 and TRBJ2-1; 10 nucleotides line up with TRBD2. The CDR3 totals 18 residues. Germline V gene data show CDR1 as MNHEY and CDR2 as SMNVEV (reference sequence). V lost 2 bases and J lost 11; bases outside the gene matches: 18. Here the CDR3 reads CASSLKGPRAGGPGKQFF. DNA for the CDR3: TGTGCCAGCAGTTTAAAGGGCCCAAGAGCGGGAGGGCCTGGGAAGCAGTTCTTC.

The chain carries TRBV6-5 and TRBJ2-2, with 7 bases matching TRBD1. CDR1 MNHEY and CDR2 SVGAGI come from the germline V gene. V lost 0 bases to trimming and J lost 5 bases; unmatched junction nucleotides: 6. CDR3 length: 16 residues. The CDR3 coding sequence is TGTGCCAGCAGTTACTCCGGGACAGAGAGAACCGGGGAGCTGTTTTTT. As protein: CASSYSGTERTGELFF.

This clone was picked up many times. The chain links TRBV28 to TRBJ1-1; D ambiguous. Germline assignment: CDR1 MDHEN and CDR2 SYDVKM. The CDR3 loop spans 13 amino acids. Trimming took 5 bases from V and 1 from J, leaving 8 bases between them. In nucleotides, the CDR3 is TGTGCCAGCAGTATCGAGGAGAACACTGAAGCTTTCTTT. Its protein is CASSIEENTEAFF.

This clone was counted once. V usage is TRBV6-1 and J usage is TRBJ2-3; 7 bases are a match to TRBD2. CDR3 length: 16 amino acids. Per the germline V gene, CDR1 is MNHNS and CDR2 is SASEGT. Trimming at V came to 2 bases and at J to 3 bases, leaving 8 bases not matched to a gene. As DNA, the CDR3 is TGTGCCAGCAGTGAATCCACGGGAGGTGGGACAGATACGCAGTATTTT. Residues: CASSESTGGGTDTQYF.

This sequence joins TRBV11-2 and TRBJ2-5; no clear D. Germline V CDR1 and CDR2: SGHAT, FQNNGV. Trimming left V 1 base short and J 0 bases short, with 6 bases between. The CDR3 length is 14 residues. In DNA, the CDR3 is TGTGCCAGCAGCTTAGCGGTTTACCAAGAGACCCAGTACTTC. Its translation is CASSLAVYQETQYF.

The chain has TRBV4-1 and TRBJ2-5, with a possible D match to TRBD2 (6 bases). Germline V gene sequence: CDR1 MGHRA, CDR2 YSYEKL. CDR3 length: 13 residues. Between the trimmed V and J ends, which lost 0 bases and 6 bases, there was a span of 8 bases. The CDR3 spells CASSQEEGQTQYF. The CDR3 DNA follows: TGCGCCAGCAGCCAAGAGGAGGGGCAGACCCAGTACTTC.